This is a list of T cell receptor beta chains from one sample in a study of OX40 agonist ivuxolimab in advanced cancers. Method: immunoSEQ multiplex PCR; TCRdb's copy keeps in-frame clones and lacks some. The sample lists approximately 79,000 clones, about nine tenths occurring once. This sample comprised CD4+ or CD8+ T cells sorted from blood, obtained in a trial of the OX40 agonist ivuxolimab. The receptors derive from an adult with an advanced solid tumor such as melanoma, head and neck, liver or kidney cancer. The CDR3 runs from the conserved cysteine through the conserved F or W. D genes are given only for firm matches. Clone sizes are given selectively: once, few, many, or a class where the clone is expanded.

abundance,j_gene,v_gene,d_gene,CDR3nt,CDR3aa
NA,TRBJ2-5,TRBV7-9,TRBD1,TGTGCCAGCAGCCACGACAGGGCGGAGACCCAGTACTTC,CASSHDRAETQYF
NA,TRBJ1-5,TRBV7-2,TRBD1,TGTGCCAGCAGCCCCCGGACAGGGCATCAGCCCCAGCATTTT,CASSPRTGHQPQHF
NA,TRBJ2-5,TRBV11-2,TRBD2,TGTGCCAGCAGCTTGGACTTAGCGGGAGGGCAAGAGACCCAGTACTTC,CASSLDLAGGQETQYF
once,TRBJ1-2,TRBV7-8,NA,TGTGCCAGCACACAAGAGGACCGGGCCTCGATCTATGGCTACACCTTC,CASTQEDRASIYGYTF
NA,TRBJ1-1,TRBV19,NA,TGTGCCAGTAGTATGAACCGGGACGGAGACACTGAAGCTTTCTTT,CASSMNRDGDTEAFF
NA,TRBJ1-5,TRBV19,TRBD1,TGTGCCAGTAGTTCTGGACAGGGAAGATTGAATCAGCCCCAGCATTTT,CASSSGQGRLNQPQHF
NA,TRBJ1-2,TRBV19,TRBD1,TGTGCCACCCTCCGGACAGGGGGCTCCTGGGGCTACACCTTC,CATLRTGGSWGYTF
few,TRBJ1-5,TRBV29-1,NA,TGCAGCGTTGCCGGGGGTTGGAATCAGCCCCAGCATTTT,CSVAGGWNQPQHF
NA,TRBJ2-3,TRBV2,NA,TGTGCCAGCGGTAGCACAGATACGCAGTATTTT,CASGSTDTQYF
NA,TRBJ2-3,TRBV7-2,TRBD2,TGTGCCAGCAGCTCTCTAGCGGGGTCTAGCACAGATACGCAGTATTTT,CASSSLAGSSTDTQYF
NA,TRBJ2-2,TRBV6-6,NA,TGTGCCAGCAGTCACCCCGGGGAGCTGTTTTTT,CASSHPGELFF
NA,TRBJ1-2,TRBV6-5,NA,TGTGCCAGCAGTAGGGGAGTGAGCTATGGCTACACCTTC,CASSRGVSYGYTF
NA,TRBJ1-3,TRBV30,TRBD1,TGTGCCTGGAGTGTCGGCACAGGGGGCTATTTT,CAWSVGTGGYF
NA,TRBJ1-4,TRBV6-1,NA,TGTGCCAGCAGTGAATCCTCGAATCGTATGGTGTTTTTT,CASSESSNRMVFF
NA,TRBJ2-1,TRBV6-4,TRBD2,TGTGCCAGCAGTAAACTAGCGGGGGGCCGGAATGAGCAGTTCTTC,CASSKLAGGRNEQFF
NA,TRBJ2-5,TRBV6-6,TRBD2,TGTGCCAGCAGTTACTCAACTAGCGGGAATCAAGAGACCCAGTACTTC,CASSYSTSGNQETQYF
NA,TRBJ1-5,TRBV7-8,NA,TGTGCCAGCAGCTTAAACCGGGCCAATCAGCCCCAGCATTTT,CASSLNRANQPQHF
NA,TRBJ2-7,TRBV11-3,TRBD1,TGTGCCAGCAGCTTGGGGACAGGGGGATCCTCCTACGAGCAGTACTTC,CASSLGTGGSSYEQYF
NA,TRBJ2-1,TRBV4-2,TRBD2,TGTGCCAGCAGCCAAGTAGCGGGCTCCTACAATGAGCAGTTCTTC,CASSQVAGSYNEQFF
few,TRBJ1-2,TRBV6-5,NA,TGTGCCAGCAGCCCCACAGGGAAGGAGGGCTACACCTTC,CASSPTGKEGYTF
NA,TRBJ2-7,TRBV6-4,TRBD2,TGTGCCAGCAGTGAAGCTAGCGGGAGCTACGAGCAGTACTTC,CASSEASGSYEQYF
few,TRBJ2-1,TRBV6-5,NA,TGTGCCAGCAGGAGACAGGAAAATACTTACAATGAGCAGTTCTTC,CASRRQENTYNEQFF
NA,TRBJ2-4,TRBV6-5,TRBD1,TGTGCCAGCACCAGGACAGGCAGCAACATTCAGTACTTC,CASTRTGSNIQYF
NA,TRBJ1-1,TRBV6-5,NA,TGTGCCAGCAGTAAAGGCGGTGAAGCTTTCTTT,CASSKGGEAFF
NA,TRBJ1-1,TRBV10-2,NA,TGCGCCAGCAGGGAGGGGAACACTGAAGCTTTCTTT,CASREGNTEAFF
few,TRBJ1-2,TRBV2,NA,TGTGCCACAGAAGGGGCTGGACGGGGCTACACCTTC,CATEGAGRGYTF
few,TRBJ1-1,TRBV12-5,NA,TGTGCTAGTGGTCTCGGGACGAACACTGAAGCTTTCTTT,CASGLGTNTEAFF
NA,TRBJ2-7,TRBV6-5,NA,TGTGCCAGCAGCCATAAGAGATACGAGCAGTACTTC,CASSHKRYEQYF
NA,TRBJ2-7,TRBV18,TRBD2,TGTGCCAGCTCACCGACGAGCGGGGGGGCGAAGGAGCAGTACTTC,CASSPTSGGAKEQYF
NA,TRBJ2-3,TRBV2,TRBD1,TGTGCGGGGAACACAGGGGGCTGGGGCACAGATACGCAGTATTTT,CAGNTGGWGTDTQYF
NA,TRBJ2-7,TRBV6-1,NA,TGTGCCAGCAGTGCTCCCGTAGGGGGGAGCGGACAGCACGAGCAGTACTTC,CASSAPVGGSGQHEQYF
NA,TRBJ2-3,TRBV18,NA,TGTGCCAGCTCACCCCTGGGTCAAGATACGCAGTATTTT,CASSPLGQDTQYF
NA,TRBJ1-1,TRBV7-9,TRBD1,TGTGCCAGCAGCTTAGCAGGGGGCGGAACTGAAGCTTTCTTT,CASSLAGGGTEAFF
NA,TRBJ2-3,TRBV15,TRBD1,TGTGCCACCAGCAGGTGGACAGGGGGCACAGATACGCAGTATTTT,CATSRWTGGTDTQYF
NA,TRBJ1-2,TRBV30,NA,TGTGCCTGGAGTGTACGAGGGGGTGGCTACACCTTC,CAWSVRGGGYTF
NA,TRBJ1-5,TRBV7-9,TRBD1,TGTGCCAGCAGTTCAGACAGGGTCAATCAGCCCCAGCATTTT,CASSSDRVNQPQHF
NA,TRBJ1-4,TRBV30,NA,TGTGCCTGGAGTGCCTCCCGAGGGGGTAATGAAAAACTGTTTTTT,CAWSASRGGNEKLFF
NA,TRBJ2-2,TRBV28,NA,TGTGCCAGCAGTTTATTGGAGGGGGGGAACACCGGGGAGCTGTTTTTT,CASSLLEGGNTGELFF
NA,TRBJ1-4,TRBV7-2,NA,TGTGCCAGCAGCTTAGACCCAGAATATGAAAAACTGTTTTTT,CASSLDPEYEKLFF
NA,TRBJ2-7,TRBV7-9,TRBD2,TGTGCCAGCAGCTCCGGGCGGGAGTCTTCCTACGAGCAGTACTTC,CASSSGRESSYEQYF
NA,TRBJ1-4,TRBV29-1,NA,TGCAGCGTTGCTGTGACACCTAATGAAAAACTGTTTTTT,CSVAVTPNEKLFF
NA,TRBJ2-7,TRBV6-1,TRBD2,TGTGCCAGCAGTCCCCTAGCGGGAGGGTGGAACGAGCAGTACTTC,CASSPLAGGWNEQYF
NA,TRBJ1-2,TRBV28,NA,TGTGCCAGCAGTTTAGGGGTGAATGGCTACACCTTC,CASSLGVNGYTF
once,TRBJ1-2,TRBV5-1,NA,TGCGCCAGCAGCTCGGAGATGGTTGGCTACACCTTC,CASSSEMVGYTF
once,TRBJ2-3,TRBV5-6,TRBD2,TGTGCCAGCAGCTGGGCGGGGGATCAGGTTCTAGCAGATACGCAGTATTTT,CASSWAGDQVLADTQYF
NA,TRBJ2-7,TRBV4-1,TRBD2,TGCGCCAGCAGCCCGGGACTAGCGGGGTTAGAGCAGTACTTC,CASSPGLAGLEQYF
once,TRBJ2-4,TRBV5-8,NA,TGTGCCAGCAGCTTGGCCGTGGCCCTAGCCAAAAACATTCAGTACTTC,CASSLAVALAKNIQYF
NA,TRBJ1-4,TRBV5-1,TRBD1,TGCGCCAGCAGCTCTAGCCGGGACAGGGGAAACGAAAAACTGTTTTTT,CASSSSRDRGNEKLFF
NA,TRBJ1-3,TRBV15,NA,TGTGCCGCCAGCAGGACAGCGAGTGGTGGAAACACCATATATTTT,CAASRTASGGNTIYF
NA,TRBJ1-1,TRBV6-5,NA,TGTGCCAGCAGTCTAAATTGGGGGGGGCAAGCTGAAGCTTTCTTT,CASSLNWGGQAEAFF
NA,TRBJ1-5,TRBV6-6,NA,TGTGCCAGCAGTGAGCATAATCAGCCCCAGCATTTT,CASSEHNQPQHF
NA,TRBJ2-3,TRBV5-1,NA,TGCGCCAGCAGCCCACTTTCCAGGGGATTCGACACAGATACGCAGTATTTT,CASSPLSRGFDTDTQYF
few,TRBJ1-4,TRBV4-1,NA,TGCGCCAGCAGCCAAGGTGGGACCCATGAATCGGATGAAAAACTGTTTTTT,CASSQGGTHESDEKLFF
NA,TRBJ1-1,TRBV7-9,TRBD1,TGTGCCAGCATGAGGGACAGGGTGAATACTGAAGCTTTCTTT,CASMRDRVNTEAFF
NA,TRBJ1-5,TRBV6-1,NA,TGTGCCAGCAGTGAGGTCCGGGTGGGGCAGCCCCAGCATTTT,CASSEVRVGQPQHF
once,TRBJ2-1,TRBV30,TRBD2,TGTGCCTGGATTCCTAGCGGATACTACAATGAGCAGTTCTTC,CAWIPSGYYNEQFF
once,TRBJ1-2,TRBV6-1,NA,TGTGCCAGCAGTCCATCGACAGCTAACTATGGCTACACCTTC,CASSPSTANYGYTF
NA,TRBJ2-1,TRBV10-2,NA,TGCGCCAGCGGGGGTGGTAGGGGCATGGGTGAGCAGTTCTTC,CASGGGRGMGEQFF
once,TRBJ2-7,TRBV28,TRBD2,TGTGCCAGCAAAGCGGGGGGTATATACGAGCAGTACTTC,CASKAGGIYEQYF